This T cell receptor (beta chain) was sequenced in a study of human T cells and chemical hapten exposure. Study information: Upper-back patches of 0.01% DPC were read at 6 days.

In TCRdb, the RACE reads were re-called with MiXCR into one record per CDR3 protein. The table has about 70,000 distinct CDR3 sequences, 8.5% to 9% seen once. The CDR3 spans 16 residues. Trimming took 2 bases from V and 1 from J, leaving 12 bases between them. Germline-derived CDR1 and CDR2 are SGHTA and FQGNSA. Described time point: patch test 2, 6 weeks after DPC sensitization. The treatment was: therapeutic diphenylcyclopropenone sensitization with weekly scalp DPC. This sample comprised whole blood, obtained in connection with sensitization to the hapten diphenylcyclopropenone (DPC). The receptor was isolated from a woman between 45 and 65 years old with alopecia areata. Some clones in this sample may be carry-over from other donors' samples. The chain has TRBV7-2 and TRBJ2-1; D gene ambiguous. CDR3 nucleotides: TGTGCCAGCAGCTTAAGAGATATGAGGTCCTACAATGAGCAGTTCTTC. The encoded protein is CASSLRDMRSYNEQFF. The variable domain in full, with the rest retrieved from reference TRBV7-2 and TRBJ2-1, is GAGVSQSPSNKVTEKGKDVELRCDPISGHTALYWYRQSLGQGLEFLIYFQGNSAPDKSGLPSDRFSAERTGGSVSTLTIQRTQQEDSAVYLCASSLRDMRSYNEQFFGPGTRLTVL.